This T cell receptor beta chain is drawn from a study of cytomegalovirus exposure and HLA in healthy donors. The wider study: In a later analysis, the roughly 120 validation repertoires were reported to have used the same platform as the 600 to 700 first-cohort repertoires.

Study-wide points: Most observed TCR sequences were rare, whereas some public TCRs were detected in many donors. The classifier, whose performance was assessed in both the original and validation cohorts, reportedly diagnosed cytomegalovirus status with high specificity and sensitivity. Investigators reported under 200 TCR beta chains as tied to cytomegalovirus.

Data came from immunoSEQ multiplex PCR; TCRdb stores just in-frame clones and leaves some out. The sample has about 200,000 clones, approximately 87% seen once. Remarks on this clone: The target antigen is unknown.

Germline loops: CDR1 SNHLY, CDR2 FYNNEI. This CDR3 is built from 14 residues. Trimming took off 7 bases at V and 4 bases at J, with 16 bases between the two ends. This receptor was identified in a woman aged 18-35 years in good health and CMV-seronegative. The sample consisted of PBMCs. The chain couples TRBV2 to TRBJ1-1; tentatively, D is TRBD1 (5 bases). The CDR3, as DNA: TGTGCCAGCAAGCCGGAAGGGGCAGGCACTGAAGCTTTCTTT. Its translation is CASKPEGAGTEAFF.